This TCR beta chain derives from a study of T-cell memory formation after mild COVID-19. This clonotype was picked up a small number of times. TCRdb reprocessed the 5' RACE reads with MiXCR, giving one entry per CDR3 protein. Among roughly 410,000 distinct CDR3 sequences listed, roughly 26% were seen once. Per germline, CDR1 SQVTM and CDR2 ANQGSEA. This CDR3 is built from 13 residues. The ends lost 7 bases at V and 7 bases at J; junction bases unmatched: 9. This chain uses TRBV29-1 with TRBJ1-2; 10 bases agree with TRBD1. The receptor was isolated from an adult woman who had mild COVID-19 (a few samples of this study predate the infection). Cell type and time point are not known. Sequenced sample: PBMCs or a T cell subset sorted from them (not recorded which). As DNA, the CDR3 is TGCAGCGCCAGAAAGACAGGGGGCGGTGGCTACACCTTC. It encodes CSARKTGGGGYTF.